This TCR beta chain was observed in a study of cytomegalovirus exposure and HLA in healthy donors (dated 2017 in TCRdb). Looking at the study overall: According to an earlier analysis of around 600 of the donors, about 190 million T cells yielded 95 million to 140 million unique TCR beta sequences and 276 Gb of sequence data. An early release that covered about 640 HLA-typed donors contained approximately 300 gigabases of sequencing data and around 85 million unique TCR sequences. The genetic ancestry cluster associated with self-reported Caucasian donors included 80% to 90% of the roughly 400 genotyped donors. The aim of the study was to test whether cataloging public T cell receptors could identify signatures of past pathogen exposure. The study profiled the T cell repertoires of around 700 subjects by immunosequencing and related them to cytomegalovirus serostatus. In addition to the first cohort of 666 subjects, a separate validation cohort of over 90 different subjects was used. High-throughput TCR immunosequencing, statistical association of individual TCRs with disease status, and machine learning were combined to predict cytomegalovirus infection status. A later analysis re-examined previously published TCR beta repertoires from 600 to 700 donors and added high-resolution HLA genotyping to investigate patterns of TCR occurrence. Rather than drawing on any new phenotypic data, the later analysis identified candidate immune exposures from TCR beta sequences and the way those sequences occurred across donors. To decide whether each TCR beta V gene segment behaved as functional or pseudogenic, an earlier analysis of some 580 of the donors relied on high-throughput TCR beta sequencing. Donor age, sex, ethnicity and CMV serostatus were compiled alongside the repertoire data. A later genetic analysis took genome-wide SNP genotypes for about 55% of the 666 donors and used that subset as a discovery cohort. All discovery cohort repertoires had been generated using a single sequencing platform. HLA typing covered class I and class II loci at four-digit resolution. The number of donors typed differed by locus, with roughly 620-630 for A, B, C, DRB1 and DQB1, about 500 for DQA1, over 600 for DPA1, and around 430 for DPB1. A few DR-DQ haplotypes were handled as single units for association and clustering because linkage in the cohort was strong. Among about 400 genotyped donors of the cohort, an average of around 250,000 unique TCR beta nucleotide sequences was sequenced per donor, of which 15% to 20% were non-productive. Study-wide conclusions, independent of this receptor: Compared with equally common non-associated chains, HLA-associated TCR beta chains in a later analysis were more clonally expanded and had lower generation probabilities. An earlier analysis of some 560 of the donors showed that most TCR beta V segments appeared in productive rearrangements either about 87% or about 30% of the time, which broadly matched IMGT annotations. According to the authors, the approach could potentially be generalized to other disease states and immunological phenotypes. A few of the identified cytomegalovirus-associated TCR beta chains were confirmed in vitro to be specific for cytomegalovirus antigens. In a later analysis, most CMV-associated TCR beta chains were found to appear HLA-restricted, with HLA associations seemingly driven largely by CMV exposure. V-gene and J-gene trimming of TCR beta chains was associated with a missense DCLRE1C variant in a later genetic analysis, and the association was replicated in an independent cohort. A further reported finding was that TCR beta sequences accurately predicted the HLA-A and HLA-B alleles for most subjects in the first cohort. In a later analysis, several top co-occurrence clusters were reported to appear linked to parvovirus B19, influenza, CMV and Epstein-Barr virus. Because some donors lacked HLA typing at each locus, the association tests relied only on the typed subset. CMV serostatus was the only immune exposure information available for the cohort. A group of highly shared sequence variants was considered likely to be a technical artifact of the sequencing pipeline. In a later analysis, TCR association rates were found to vary across HLA loci, with the most associated TCRs seen for DRB1 alleles and the fewest for HLA-C alleles. A total of some 180 TCR beta chains were listed by the study as associated with cytomegalovirus. Linkage disequilibrium might explain the correlated functional status among segregating V segments, but an unknown experimental factor could not be ruled out. Assigning TCR associations to individual alleles was difficult when HLA alleles, especially DR and DQ, strongly co-occurred. Most TCR sequences were seen in very few donors, while some public TCRs were found in many individuals. According to a later genetic analysis, donors in an Asian-associated ancestry cluster had fewer N-insertions in productive TCRs than the roughly 700-donor mean. Roughly uniform sequencing depth across donors was assumed in presence/absence analyses, although this assumption may not hold. Some IMGT-functional V segments, including TRBV6-2 and TRBV6-3, could not be told apart with the 87-base-pair reads, so those segments were excluded. The cohort was sequenced for TCR beta chains only, and without alpha or paired-chain data the features that could be detected were limited. Because counts were too low, 15 or so rarely observed V segments, including chromosome 9 orphons, were excluded from the earlier analysis of 587 of the donors. In a later analysis, over 15,000 TCR beta sequences were associated with specific HLA alleles at a false discovery rate of 0.05. Cytomegalovirus status was reported to be diagnosed by the classifier with high specificity and sensitivity in both the original and validation cohorts.

On this clone itself: This receptor's antigen is unknown. No much larger clone exists at a distance of one base, and base qualities are not known.

In total, approximately 690 healthy bone marrow donors made up the cohort. At the time of sampling, all cohort members were nominally healthy, though unrecorded immune exposures were likely present. The donor tested CMV seronegative, placing the donor among the 300 to 450 seronegative members of the cohort. Each donor provided a peripheral blood sample, and peripheral blood mononuclear cells were used for TCR beta sequencing. Genomic DNA extraction from the blood cell samples was performed with the Qiagen DNeasy Blood Extraction Kit. The library was prepared using the immunoSEQ multiplex PCR assay. The multiplex PCR relied on a mix of 60 forward primers for TCR Vbeta segments and 13 reverse primers for TCR Jbeta segments. A multiplex PCR assay on genomic DNA amplified the CDR3 region of rearranged TCR beta genes. The amplified TCR beta libraries were sequenced on the Illumina HiSeq System as 87-base-pair reads. Under the source paper's analysis protocol: A later analysis counted about 80 million unique TCR beta chains across the 670 or so repertoires, and some 12 million of these chains were shared by at least two donors. Raw reads were error-corrected and collapsed into unique sequences with a nearest-neighbor algorithm that merged closely related sequences to remove PCR and sequencing errors. CDR3 sequences were aligned to IMGT reference sequences to assign V, D and J gene segments. For a sequence to be retained, a match of at least six nucleotides was required to both a V gene segment and a J gene segment. A rearrangement counted as productive if the CDR3 had no stop codons and remained in frame with V and J, and every other rearrangement counted as non-productive. Following IMGT convention, CDR3 was defined as the stretch from the second conserved V-encoded cysteine to the conserved J-encoded phenylalanine. The earlier analysis of around 640 of the donors excluded sequences that lacked an unambiguous match to a single V gene segment. An earlier analysis of around 600 of the donors classified V segments as functional when productive rearrangements were above 56.7% and as segregating when the standard deviation between donors was above 5%. A statistical classification framework was developed to diagnose cytomegalovirus status using the catalog of TCR beta chain sequences. A later analysis assigned V and J genes by comparing TCR nucleotide sequences with IMGT/GENE-DB human TR gene sequences. A later analysis assigned CDR3 sequences and most-parsimonious VDJ recombination scenarios with the TCRdist pipeline. In a later analysis, every TCR beta chain was defined by the combination of its CDR3 amino acid sequence and its V-gene family, and reads without a unique V-gene family were dropped. In a later analysis, approximately 640 highly shared, low-generation-probability nucleotide sequences were removed to address suspected cross-contamination and a sequencing artifact. In a later analysis, a clonal expansion index for each public chain was calculated from normalized within-repertoire ranks of inferred template counts. In a later analysis, generation probabilities were computed with a VDJ recombination model fitted to out-of-frame rearrangements, and the resulting probabilities were checked against IGoR. In a later analysis, hypergeometric tests were used to score TCR-TCR, TCR-HLA and TCR-CMV co-occurrence, with a repertoire-size bias correction applied to TCR pairs. To estimate false discovery rates, a later analysis permuted the HLA or CMV assignments 20 times. In a later analysis, co-occurring TCRs were grouped using DBSCAN, with TCRdist sequence similarity added in when clustering inside HLA-allele-positive subsets. Repertoires with fewer than 30,000 or more than 120,000 public chains, plus five repertoires with anomalous nucleotide sharing, were excluded from co-occurrence clustering. In TCRdb, the immuneACCESS table is reduced to in-frame sequences with V and J assigned. These tables do not hold every clone; where another copy was compared, an unresolved V gene accounts for under half, and the others remain unexplained. Clone size and the V and J calls come from that table; the DNA yielded D and trimming. Within this sample are 150,000 to 200,000 clones, with around 84% of them counted one time only. The ten largest account for about 1.7% of the sample.

V was cut back by 0 bases and J by 4 bases, leaving a gap of 9 bases between them. The CDR3 runs 14 residues from the cysteine to the phenylalanine. Only CDR3 DNA remains: 42 bases, in frame from the first base. The germline V gene provides CDR1 KGHSH and CDR2 LQKENI. The chain joins TRBV18 to TRBJ1-2; a weak D assignment points to TRBD1 (5 bases agree). Source material: PBMCs. The receptor was derived from a woman under 30 in good health and CMV-seronegative. CDR3 region: CASSPPRQGYGYTF. The nucleotide sequence reads as follows: TGTGCCAGCTCACCACCGAGGCAGGGCTATGGCTACACCTTC. The CDR3, completed at both ends by the reference TRBV18 and TRBJ1-2 genes, gives the full variable domain NAGVMQNPRHLVRRRGQEARLRCSPMKGHSHVYWYRQLPEEGLKFMVYLQKENIIDESGMPKERFSAEFPKEGPSILRIQQVVRGDSAAYFCASSPPRQGYGYTFGSGTRLTVV.